This section outlines one TCR beta chain sequence together with its context. Its antigen is not identified. The record originates from a study of blood T cells in healthy people across ages. Study-level findings and limits: The diversity estimates, figures obtained from one million T cells, were considered underestimates.

In germline, CDR1 is SGHTA, CDR2 FQGNSA. The CDR3 is 19 amino acids. V dropped 1 base and J dropped 1 base, with 22 bases sitting between them. Sample-barcoded 5' priming and a J-beta primer mix drove a second PCR of 7 to 11 cycles. TCRdb passed the 5' RACE reads through MiXCR, listing each CDR3 protein once. The sample holds 600,000 to 850,000 distinct CDR3 sequences, roughly 25% seen once. These data were likewise used in another study, on T cells of mothers and their children.

Sequences were obtained from blood. This clonotype originated in a boy aged 10-17 years in good health. The chain employs TRBV7-2 and TRBJ2-5, with D tentatively TRBD1 or TRBD2 (5 bases each). CDR3 in amino acids: CASSLGTGTYAYFQETQYF. CDR3 sequence (DNA): TGTGCCAGCAGCTTAGGGACGGGGACCTACGCCTATTTCCAAGAGACCCAGTACTTC.